This is a list of T cell receptor beta chains from one sample in a study of cytomegalovirus exposure and HLA in healthy donors. Profiling relied on immunoSEQ multiplex PCR, and the TCRdb table lists in-frame clones only, not all of them. This table has about 160,000 clones, more than 75% appearing once. The specimen was PBMCs. These receptors were obtained from a girl aged 2-9 years in good health and CMV-seropositive. The CDR3 runs from the conserved cysteine through the conserved F or W. The D gene is left open where the match is weak. Size tells how often a clone was seen (once, few, many) or the class of an expanded clone, and some rows leave it out.

V gene: TRBV6-6
J gene: TRBJ2-7
clone size: .
D gene: .
CDR3 protein: CASMGGRGFVFYEQYF
CDR3 DNA: TGTGCCAGCATGGGGGGCAGGGGGTTTGTTTTCTACGAGCAGTACTTC

V gene: TRBV5-6
J gene: TRBJ2-1
clone size: .
D gene: .
CDR3 protein: CASSLEEGPAAYNEQFF
CDR3 DNA: TGTGCCAGCAGCTTGGAGGAGGGACCAGCGGCGTACAATGAGCAGTTCTTC

V gene: TRBV30
J gene: TRBJ1-1
clone size: .
D gene: TRBD1
CDR3 protein: CARGDTGGRRNTEAFF
CDR3 DNA: TGTGCGAGGGGAGACACAGGGGGAAGGAGGAACACTGAAGCTTTCTTT

V gene: TRBV30
J gene: TRBJ2-3
clone size: .
D gene: .
CDR3 protein: CAWRPTSLYTDTQYF
CDR3 DNA: TGTGCCTGGAGGCCCACTAGCCTGTACACAGATACGCAGTATTTT

V gene: TRBV27
J gene: TRBJ1-6
clone size: .
D gene: .
CDR3 protein: CASRRELNSPLHF
CDR3 DNA: TGTGCCAGCAGGCGGGAGCTAAATTCACCCCTCCACTTT

V gene: TRBV25-1
J gene: TRBJ1-5
clone size: .
D gene: .
CDR3 protein: CASSDSGKPQHF
CDR3 DNA: TGTGCCAGCAGTGACTCCGGTAAGCCCCAGCATTTT

V gene: TRBV9
J gene: TRBJ2-3
clone size: .
D gene: TRBD1
CDR3 protein: CASSVADRDTDTQYF
CDR3 DNA: TGTGCCAGCAGCGTAGCTGACAGGGACACAGATACGCAGTATTTT

V gene: TRBV30
J gene: TRBJ1-4
clone size: .
D gene: TRBD1
CDR3 protein: CAWSWDRGNEKLFF
CDR3 DNA: TGTGCCTGGAGCTGGGACAGGGGGAATGAAAAACTGTTTTTT

V gene: TRBV7-2
J gene: TRBJ1-5
clone size: .
D gene: .
CDR3 protein: CASSQGPDQPQHF
CDR3 DNA: TGTGCCAGCAGCCAGGGGCCAGATCAGCCCCAGCATTTT

V gene: TRBV27
J gene: TRBJ2-5
clone size: .
D gene: TRBD1
CDR3 protein: CASSPDRVETQYF
CDR3 DNA: TGTGCCAGCAGTCCCGACAGGGTGGAGACCCAGTACTTC

V gene: TRBV25-1
J gene: TRBJ2-5
clone size: .
D gene: .
CDR3 protein: CASSEGQVGEETQYF
CDR3 DNA: TGTGCCAGCAGTGAGGGACAAGTTGGGGAAGAGACCCAGTACTTC

V gene: TRBV19
J gene: TRBJ2-2
clone size: .
D gene: TRBD2
CDR3 protein: CASSIRGLAGHTGELFF
CDR3 DNA: TGTGCCAGTAGTATACGTGGACTAGCGGGACACACCGGGGAGCTGTTTTTT

V gene: TRBV7-9
J gene: TRBJ2-7
clone size: .
D gene: .
CDR3 protein: CASTPMGLDPSYEQYF
CDR3 DNA: TGTGCCAGCACTCCAATGGGGCTCGACCCATCCTACGAGCAGTACTTC

V gene: TRBV30
J gene: TRBJ1-1
clone size: .
D gene: TRBD1
CDR3 protein: CAWRDRGRGSTEAFF
CDR3 DNA: TGTGCCTGGAGGGACAGGGGGCGGGGTAGCACTGAAGCTTTCTTT

V gene: TRBV7-9
J gene: TRBJ2-5
clone size: .
D gene: .
CDR3 protein: CASSLGFAETQYF
CDR3 DNA: TGTGCCAGCAGCTTAGGGTTTGCGGAGACCCAGTACTTC

V gene: TRBV4-1
J gene: TRBJ1-2
clone size: .
D gene: .
CDR3 protein: CASSQDAATGSYLDGYTF
CDR3 DNA: TGCGCCAGCAGCCAAGATGCCGCTACGGGATCCTACCTCGATGGCTACACCTTC

V gene: TRBV14
J gene: TRBJ2-5
clone size: once
D gene: TRBD2
CDR3 protein: CASSPQGLAGVERYQETQYF
CDR3 DNA: TGTGCCAGCAGCCCCCAGGGACTAGCGGGAGTCGAGCGGTACCAAGAGACCCAGTACTTC

V gene: TRBV2
J gene: TRBJ1-2
clone size: .
D gene: .
CDR3 protein: CASSELGGDGYTF
CDR3 DNA: TGTGCCAGCAGTGAGTTGGGGGGAGATGGCTACACCTTC

V gene: TRBV9
J gene: TRBJ2-5
clone size: .
D gene: .
CDR3 protein: CASSLRDSYQETQYF
CDR3 DNA: TGTGCCAGCAGCCTACGTGACAGTTACCAAGAGACCCAGTACTTC

V gene: TRBV6-6
J gene: TRBJ1-5
clone size: .
D gene: .
CDR3 protein: CASSYYGGSDQPQHF
CDR3 DNA: TGTGCCAGCAGTTACTACGGTGGGAGCGATCAGCCCCAGCATTTT

V gene: TRBV28
J gene: TRBJ2-1
clone size: .
D gene: .
CDR3 protein: CASSSLGERFNEQFF
CDR3 DNA: TGTGCCAGCAGTTCCCTCGGGGAGCGATTCAATGAGCAGTTCTTC

V gene: TRBV6-1
J gene: TRBJ1-2
clone size: once
D gene: .
CDR3 protein: CASRLDSSYGYTF
CDR3 DNA: TGTGCCAGCAGGTTGGACAGCAGCTATGGCTACACCTTC